This is a list of T cell receptor beta chains from one sample in a study of blood T cell repertoires in COVID-19. The table came from immunoSEQ multiplex PCR; TCRdb's copy has only in-frame clones and leaves some out. The table records 30,000 to 40,000 clones, more than 85% of them present only once. Sequences were obtained from peripheral blood. Receptor source: a human donor in a cohort sampled during active COVID-19. Both conserved end residues are part of each CDR3. Each record gives: clone size, D gene, J gene, V gene, CDR3 protein, CDR3 DNA. D genes are given only for firm matches. Size is stated for part of the rows, as once, few or many counts, or as a class when the clone is expanded.

once,-,TRBJ1-1,TRBV11-2,CASSFKPLLRGGNTEAFF,TGTGCCAGCAGCTTTAAGCCGTTGCTTCGGGGAGGAAACACTGAAGCTTTCTTT
-,TRBD1,TRBJ1-2,TRBV7-9,CASSPGTGPYGTF,TGTGCCAGCAGCCCCGGGACAGGGCCCTATGGCACCTTC
-,-,TRBJ1-4,TRBV11-2,CASSPPHRVQDEKLFF,TGTGCCAGCAGCCCGCCGCACAGGGTTCAGGATGAAAAACTGTTTTTT
-,TRBD1,TRBJ2-5,TRBV7-3,CASSLVRQGEETQYF,TGTGCCAGCAGCTTAGTACGACAGGGTGAAGAGACCCAGTACTTC
-,TRBD1,TRBJ1-2,TRBV11-2,CASSSQGAAYGYTF,TGTGCCAGCAGCTCACAGGGGGCGGCTTATGGCTACACCTTC
once,TRBD2,TRBJ2-3,TRBV28,CASSSTRLAGEFTDTQYF,TGTGCCAGCAGTTCTACGCGACTAGCGGGGGAGTTCACAGATACGCAGTATTTT
-,-,TRBJ1-4,TRBV27,CASRTTARGLATNEKLFF,TGTGCCAGCAGGACAACCGCCAGGGGCCTTGCAACTAATGAAAAACTGTTTTTT
-,-,TRBJ2-3,TRBV11-2,CASSLAGTDTQYF,TGTGCCAGCAGCTTAGCGGGCACAGATACGCAGTATTTT
-,TRBD1,TRBJ2-1,TRBV28,CASSLYFRDRVTCEQFF,TGTGCCAGCAGTTTATACTTCCGGGACAGGGTTACGTGTGAGCAGTTCTTC
once,TRBD1,TRBJ2-1,TRBV18,CASSPGQGLNNEQFF,TGTGCCAGCTCACCGGGACAGGGATTAAATAATGAGCAGTTCTTC
-,-,TRBJ2-7,TRBV5-6,CASSLGRSYEQYF,TGTGCCAGCAGCTTGGGCAGGTCCTACGAGCAGTACTTC